What follows describes a single T cell receptor (beta chain). The sample originates from a study of blood T cell repertoires in COVID-19. In the study overall: Sites across the United States, Italy and Spain contributed samples from acute and convalescent COVID-19.

In the study's own analysis: Amplification of reference gene primers provided the estimated nucleated cell counts. Only in-frame clones appear in the TCRdb table, and some are missing; sequencing was by immunoSEQ multiplex PCR. V and J calls and clone size are those listed in that table; D and trimming were worked out from the DNA. The data contain roughly 11,000 clones, 75% to 90% of them seen just once; the ten biggest clones take up more than 5.5%. This CDR3 is 20 amino acids long. With 2 bases removed from V and 3 bases from J, the gap between germline ends came to 26 bases. The germline gives CDR1 MNHEY, CDR2 SMNVEV (reference sequence).

The chain uses TRBV27 and TRBJ2-4; TRBD2 is a possible D gene (7 bases). The TCR sequence derives from a human donor in a cohort sampled during active COVID-19. The specimen was peripheral blood. This CDR3 is CASSLGPPQAGGGVKNIQYF. CDR3 coding DNA: TGTGCCAGCAGTTTAGGCCCCCCGCAGGCTGGGGGGGGCGTCAAAAACATTCAGTACTTC.